Below are 4 T cell receptor beta chains sequenced from a single sample in a study of T cell responses to AZD1222 COVID-19 vaccine. Here immunoSEQ multiplex PCR was the method, and the copy in TCRdb shows in-frame clones only, minus some. The table has more than 110,000 clones, roughly 90% seen once. The sample in question was peripheral blood, obtained on day 0 of AZD1222 vaccination. Receptor source: an adult in good health.

This clone has just a few counts. The V and J genes are TRBV9 and TRBJ2-3; 9 nucleotides line up with TRBD1. Germline V gene data show CDR1 as SGDLS and CDR2 as YYNGEE. The V segment lost 3 bases and the J segment 4 bases; nucleotides outside the gene matches: 12. The CDR3 runs to 17 residues. The CDR3 coding sequence is TGTGCCAGCAGCGCACAGTCGGGGACAGGGTCCTCAGATACGCAGTATTTT. Encoded protein: CASSAQSGTGSSDTQYF.

The genes are TRBV5-5 and TRBJ2-1; maybe TRBD2 (6 bases). V was clipped by 0 bases and J by 4 bases, with 17 bases between them. The germline CDR1 and CDR2 sequences are SGHKS and YYEKEE (reference sequence). The CDR3 spans 17 residues. The CDR3 loop is CASSLVVGGFRYNEQFF. DNA of the CDR3: TGTGCCAGCAGCTTGGTGGTTGGGGGGTTTAGGTACAATGAGCAGTTCTTC.

This chain uses TRBV27 with TRBJ1-1; D call uncertain. The ends were cut back, 10 bases at V and 1 base at J, with 13 bases in the middle. Germline V gene lookup returns CDR1 MNHEY and CDR2 SMNVEV (reference sequence). CDR3 length equals 13 residues. The CDR3 is CATRKFGNTEAFF. The CDR3, as DNA: TGTGCCACCCGGAAGTTCGGGAACACTGAAGCTTTCTTT.

The chain has TRBV9 and TRBJ1-3; D is undetermined. The CDR3 runs to 14 residues. The germline V and J ends were trimmed by 0 bases and 0 bases, with 4 bases remaining between them. The germline CDR1 and CDR2 sequences are SGDLS and YYNGEE. In DNA, the CDR3 is TGTGCCAGCAGCGTAGTGGGCTCTGGAAACACCATATATTTT. It codes for CASSVVGSGNTIYF. The variable domain in full, with the rest retrieved from reference TRBV9 and TRBJ1-3, is DSGVTQTPKHLITATGQRVTLRCSPRSGDLSVYWYQQSLDQGLQFLIQYYNGEERAKGNILERFSAQQFPDLHSELNLSSLELGDSALYFCASSVVGSGNTIYFGEGSWLTVV.